This is a list of T cell receptor beta chains from one sample in a study of blood T cell repertoires in COVID-19. The method was immunoSEQ multiplex PCR; TCRdb's version includes in-frame clones alone and lacks a portion of them. The repertoire holds 150,000 to 200,000 clones, roughly 88% seen once, with 3.3% in the top ten. Sequenced input: peripheral blood. The receptors here all came from a man in his sixties with acute or convalescent COVID-19. Each CDR3 is given without its conserved first and last residue.

v_gene,j_gene,CDR3aa
TRBV19,TRBJ2-2,ASSTQGAMGGELF
TRBV7-2,TRBJ2-7,ASSFSTSYEQY
TRBV7-3,TRBJ2-2,ASSLSQLAGVTGELF
TRBV28,TRBJ1-2,AARGGAGGYT
TRBV7-2,TRBJ2-2,ASSLPRQGTTGELF
TRBV6-2/TRBV6-3,TRBJ2-2,ASSYSFPGELF
TRBV5-1,TRBJ2-3,ASSYSGLAGGDTQY
TRBV7-2,TRBJ2-1,ASSPMGQVSYNEQF
TRBV2,TRBJ2-1,ATRPTGAENEQF
TRBV4-1,TRBJ2-7,ASSRGLAGSTSGEQY
TRBV19,TRBJ1-5,ASSTQAHQPQH
TRBV27,TRBJ2-2,ASSSTWTGRDTGELF
TRBV27,TRBJ1-1,AIIQEGKNTEAF
TRBV19,TRBJ1-5,ASSSTSQGLSRSNQPQH
TRBV3-1/TRBV3-2,TRBJ2-1,ASSQVGGTEQF
TRBV2,TRBJ1-3,ASSSRRTGNTIY
TRBV9,TRBJ2-2,ASSVGPGGYTGELF
TRBV24-1,TRBJ1-1,ATKEDSSRDVNTEAF
TRBV2,TRBJ2-1,ASSQNSRSANEQF
TRBV7-9,TRBJ2-1,ASSQAGGRVGSSYNEQF
TRBV10-3,TRBJ2-2,AINPGLANTGELF
TRBV28,TRBJ2-7,ASSPAGTGKHEQY
TRBV4-1,TRBJ2-5,ASSQEGGYQETQY
TRBV19,TRBJ1-5,ASSMEGNQPQH
TRBV7-2,TRBJ2-3,ASSPQRGSGSSNTQY
TRBV7-9,TRBJ1-6,ASSLGQGIGSPLH
TRBV27,TRBJ1-2,ASSITGFGYGYT